This TCR beta chain was recorded in a study of blood T cell repertoires in COVID-19. The CDR3 sequence is 14 residues long. Germline-derived CDR1 and CDR2 are LNHDA and SQIVND (reference sequence). With 6 bases removed from V and 1 base from J, the gap between germline ends came to 9 bases. Per the study methods: From reference gene primer amplification, estimates of nucleated cell counts were derived. Repertoires were generated with immunoSEQ multiplex PCR, while TCRdb's copy carries only in-frame clones and drops some. Clonal size and the V and J genes are those of that table, whereas D and trimming came from the DNA. The repertoire includes 150,000 to 200,000 clones, around four fifths of them detected once, and about 5% sits in the top ten.

The receptor's source is a woman aged 30 to 39 with acute or convalescent COVID-19. V and J are TRBV19 and TRBJ1-4; D unresolved. The sample was peripheral blood. The CDR3 bases are TGTGCCAGTAGCGATGGAGGAACTAATGAAAAACTGTTTTTT. Protein: CASSDGGTNEKLFF.